These 20 T cell receptor beta chains came from one sample sequenced in a study of CD4 T cells in relation to SARS-CoV-2 and coronaviruses. CD4+ T cells from unexposed donors were obtained before the COVID-19 pandemic (2011-2018). The table came from immunoSEQ multiplex PCR; TCRdb's copy has only in-frame clones and leaves some out. The repertoire holds 65,000 or so clones, with approximately 94% as singletons. Sequencing used naive CD4+ T cells from PBMCs. Subset defined: naive CD4+ T cells isolated by negative enrichment. These receptors all stem from a human donor in good health.

The gene calls are TRBV28 and TRBJ1-5; tentative D call: TRBD1 (5 bases). Trimming took 4 bases from V and 7 from J, leaving 17 bases between them. CDR1 MDHEN and CDR2 SYDVKM come from the germline V gene. The CDR3 sequence is 15 residues long. Here the CDR3 DNA reads TGTGCCAGCAGTTGGGTCGGCAGGGAGGAACAGCCCCAGCATTTT. It is translated as CASSWVGREEQPQHF.

This clone was counted a single time. The chain joins TRBV19 to TRBJ1-5; 9 positions match TRBD1. This CDR3 spans 15 amino acids. The J segment lost 2 bases and the V segment lost 6 bases, leaving 5 bases of the junction unmatched. Germline loops: CDR1 LNHDA, CDR2 SQIVND (reference sequence). This chain's CDR3 is CASRADRGGNQPQHF. The CDR3 DNA reads as TGTGCCAGTAGGGCGGACAGGGGTGGCAATCAGCCCCAGCATTTT.

The DNA of the CDR3 is TGTGCCAGCAGCCAGGACGAAGCGGGGTTGAACACTGAAGCTTTCTTT. Protein: CASSQDEAGLNTEAFF. The genes are TRBV3-1 (or the pseudogene TRBV3-2) and TRBJ1-1; D gene unclear. Germline V lookup: CDR1 LGHDT, CDR2 YNNKEL (reference sequence). This CDR3 is built from 16 residues. Trimming left V 3 bases short and J 0 bases short, with 14 bases between.

V usage is TRBV3-1 (or the pseudogene TRBV3-2) and J usage is TRBJ1-2; D might be TRBD1 (6 bases). The CDR3 is made up of 13 amino acids. The germline V gene has CDR1 LGHDT and CDR2 YNNKEL (reference sequence). The V and J ends lost 3 bases and 7 bases respectively, with 12 bases between them. The DNA of the CDR3 is TGTGCCAGCAGCCAGACAGGAGGGGGTGGCTACACCTTC. Its protein product is CASSQTGGGGYTF.

The J gene is TRBJ2-7, the V gene TRBV10-3; the D is unclear. The CDR3 has 13 amino acids. Deletions cut 3 bases from V and 3 bases from J, with 9 bases between. Germline values: CDR1 ENHRY, CDR2 SYGVKD. The CDR3 sequence is CAISDLQDYEQYF. The CDR3 region has the DNA TGTGCCATCAGTGATCTACAAGACTACGAGCAGTACTTC.

The chain joins TRBV6-5 to TRBJ2-7; 7 nucleotides match TRBD2. Germline V lookup: CDR1 MNHEY, CDR2 SVGAGI. The CDR3 has 15 amino acids. V lost 3 bases and J lost 2; bases outside the gene matches: 7. In DNA form, the CDR3 reads TGTGCCAGCAGTTATAGGGAGGGCTCCACCTACGAGCAGTACTTC. Translation: CASSYREGSTYEQYF.

The rearrangement joins TRBV30 to TRBJ2-5; 8 bases line up with TRBD1. V shed 3 bases, J shed 7 bases, and the junction held 4 bases outside the gene matches. Germline CDR1 GTSNPN, CDR2 SVGIG (reference sequence). This CDR3 has 12 residues. CDR3 protein: CAWSGQGGTQYF. DNA of the CDR3: TGTGCCTGGAGCGGACAGGGAGGGACCCAGTACTTC.

In DNA form, the CDR3 reads TGCAGTGCTAGTTTGGGGGCAGGGGGAAGCAATCAGCCCCAGCATTTT. The encoded protein is CSASLGAGGSNQPQHF. The gene calls are TRBV20-1 and TRBJ1-5; 7 bases agree with TRBD1. The CDR3 runs to 16 residues. In germline, CDR1 is DFQATT, CDR2 SNEGSKA (reference sequence). With V trimmed by 3 bases and J by 1 base, 9 bases remained unmatched.

The CDR3 DNA reads as TGTGCCAGCAGTTACGGACGGCCGGCTTCCGAGCAGTACTTC. It specifies CASSYGRPASEQYF. The rearrangement links TRBV6-5 to TRBJ2-7; D gene ambiguous. Trimming cost V 2 bases and J 6 bases, with 14 bases left between them. Germline loops: CDR1 MNHEY, CDR2 SVGAGI. The CDR3 spans 14 residues.

This chain uses TRBV19 with TRBJ2-1, with D possibly matching TRBD1 (5 bases). There are 14 residues in the CDR3. From germline, CDR1 is LNHDA and CDR2 SQIVND (reference sequence). V gave up 7 bases and J gave up 5 bases, with 15 bases separating them. CDR3 coding DNA: TGTGCCAGTACCCTAAGGGGCGGAAACAATGAGCAGTTCTTC. Its translation: CASTLRGGNNEQFF.

The V call is TRBV5-1, the J call TRBJ1-1, with a possible D match to TRBD1 (5 bases). The CDR3 covers 14 residues. The germline V and J ends were trimmed by 3 bases and 5 bases, with 14 bases remaining between them. CDR1 and CDR2 from the germline V gene are SGHRS and YFSETQ. The CDR3 reads CASSSMQGETEAFF. The CDR3 bases are TGCGCCAGCAGCTCGATGCAGGGAGAGACTGAAGCTTTCTTT.

The chain uses TRBV4-1 and TRBJ2-5; D remains ambiguous. Germline V CDR1 and CDR2: MGHRA, YSYEKL. Trimming took off 4 bases at V and 5 bases at J, with 17 bases between the two ends. The CDR3 runs 15 residues. CDR3 protein: CASSPSVVGRETQYF. Written as DNA, the CDR3 is TGCGCCAGCAGCCCTTCGGTGGTCGGACGGGAGACCCAGTACTTC.

V gene TRBV14 combines with J gene TRBJ2-4, with D perhaps matching TRBD2 (6 bases). The CDR3 is made up of 18 amino acids. V dropped 5 bases and J dropped 0 bases, with 20 bases sitting between them. Germline lookup yields CDR1 SGHDN and CDR2 FVKESK. The DNA for the CDR3 is TGTGCCAGCAGCGAAAGAAGAGGTTGGGGACTAGCCAAAAACATTCAGTACTTC. It is translated as CASSERRGWGLAKNIQYF.

The gene calls are TRBV7-3 and TRBJ1-2, with D hard to call. Germline CDR1 and CDR2: SGHTA and FQGTGA. V lost 4 bases and J 0 bases, leaving 9 bases between the germline ends. This CDR3 spans 14 amino acids. In DNA, the CDR3 is TGTGCCAGCAGCTCCAGCGCCACTAACTATGGCTACACCTTC. This gives the protein CASSSSATNYGYTF. Full variable domain (outside the CDR3, taken from reference TRBV7-3 and TRBJ1-2): GAGVSQTPSNKVTEKGKYVELRCDPISGHTALYWYRQSLGQGPEFLIYFQGTGAADDSGLPNDRFFAVRPEGSVSTLKIQRTERGDSAVYLCASSSSATNYGYTFGSGTRLTVV.

The chain joins TRBV5-1 to TRBJ2-7, with 12 bases lining up with TRBD1. Germline V CDR1 and CDR2: SGHRS, YFSETQ. V gave up 1 base and J gave up 6 bases; unmatched junction bases: 8. The CDR3 consists of 16 residues. CDR3 sequence reads: CASSLPPGQGAVEQYF. The CDR3 nucleotides read TGCGCCAGCAGCTTGCCACCGGGACAGGGGGCAGTCGAGCAGTACTTC.

The rearrangement joins TRBV6-2 or TRBV6-3 to TRBJ2-7, with TRBD2 identical over 8 bases. The CDR3 covers 15 residues. The germline gives CDR1 MNHEY, CDR2 SVGEGT. Unmatched junction bases numbered 9, after V lost 5 bases and J lost 3 bases. CDR3 sequence: CASSLSGLGLYEQYF. As DNA, the CDR3 is TGTGCCAGCAGTCTATCGGGACTAGGACTCTACGAGCAGTACTTC.

CDR3 amino acids: CASSQGTPYGQYF. CDR3 coding DNA: TGTGCCAGCAGCCAGGGCACCCCTTACGGCCAGTACTTC. The V call is TRBV3-1 (or the pseudogene TRBV3-2), the J call TRBJ2-7, with D uncertain. Germline CDR1 reads LGHDT; CDR2 reads YNNKEL (reference sequence). This CDR3 is built from 13 residues. The V and J ends lost 3 bases and 10 bases respectively, with 16 bases between them.

The CDR3 loop is CASAGQGYTQYF. The DNA of the CDR3 is TGTGCCAGCGCCGGGCAGGGTTATACGCAGTATTTT. The chain recombines TRBV2 with TRBJ2-3; a possible D gene is TRBD1 (5 bases). CDR3 size: 12 residues. Germline V gene data show CDR1 as SNHLY and CDR2 as FYNNEI. V was shortened by 8 bases and J by 7 bases, with 13 bases between the two germline ends. Supplemented by reference TRBV2 and TRBJ2-3, the full variable domain reads EPEVTQTPSHQVTQMGQEVILRCVPISNHLYFYWYRQILGQKVEFLVSFYNNEISEKSEIFDDQFSVERPDGSNFTLKIRSTKLEDSAMYFCASAGQGYTQYFGPGTRLTVL.

This chain joins TRBV28 and TRBJ1-4; weak D call: TRBD1 (6 bases). The CDR3 is 18 residues long. Deletions cut 2 bases from V and 4 bases from J, with 20 bases between. CDR1 is MDHEN and CDR2 is SYDVKM in the germline V gene. DNA for the CDR3: TGTGCCAGCAGTTTAACCGGGGGGCGCTCTTTCGGTAATGAAAAACTGTTTTTT. Its protein product is CASSLTGGRSFGNEKLFF.

For this clone: Other nucleotide sequences from this sample produce the same CDR3. The J gene is TRBJ2-1, the V gene TRBV5-1; D remains ambiguous. V lost 0 bases and J 1 base, leaving 5 bases between the germline ends. Looked up from germline, CDR1 is SGHRS and CDR2 is YFSETQ. This CDR3 contains 14 residues. The CDR3 bases are TGCGCCAGCAGCTTGGGGCAGTCCTACAATGAGCAGTTCTTC. It yields the protein CASSLGQSYNEQFF.